The rows below give T cell receptor beta chains drawn from one sample of a study of cytomegalovirus exposure and HLA in healthy donors. The method was immunoSEQ multiplex PCR; TCRdb's version includes in-frame clones alone and lacks a portion of them. The table shows approximately 150,000 clones, with roughly 72% occurring only once. Sequencing input: PBMCs. All receptors come from a man in his forties in good health and CMV-seronegative. Both conserved end residues are trimmed from each CDR3. Each record gives: clone size, V gene, J gene, CDR3 protein. Size values are once, few and many counts, or a class for expanded clones, and some rows have none.

>.|TRBV28|TRBJ2-1
ASSAASESSYNEQF
>.|TRBV18|TRBJ1-1
ASSPRTGGDGTEAF
>once|TRBV27|TRBJ1-3
ATSPATGRHTIY
>.|TRBV11-2|TRBJ1-2
ASSLKQGGGYT
>.|TRBV6-1|TRBJ2-1
ASRDWTSGNNEQF
>few|TRBV19|TRBJ2-1
ASSIDIGPSYNEQF
>.|TRBV5-4|TRBJ2-5
ASTRTGGAETQY
>.|TRBV5-4|TRBJ2-5
ASSLASGRAVETQY
>.|TRBV5-8|TRBJ2-7
ASSWPGQGSSYEQY
>.|TRBV6-1|TRBJ2-5
ASSLGQGVETQY
>.|TRBV9|TRBJ1-1
ASSSGQGGTEAF
>.|TRBV6-8|TRBJ1-1
ATPGTGETDTEAF
>.|TRBV2|TRBJ2-6
ASSVGGSGANVLT
>once|TRBV11-3|TRBJ2-1
ASSPGTNFNEQF
>.|TRBV2|TRBJ2-1
ATESTSGASSYNEQF
>.|TRBV27|TRBJ1-5
ASRVGQANQPQH
>.|TRBV7-9|TRBJ1-4
ASSLQGVEEKLF
>.|TRBV2|TRBJ2-7
ASSVDSSYEQY
>.|TRBV30|TRBJ2-1
AWSGGSWGEQF
>few|TRBV7-8|TRBJ1-2
ASSLGGVYGYT
>.|TRBV19|TRBJ1-2
ASSPTGARYGYT
>.|TRBV5-4|TRBJ2-7
ASSLSTSGSYEQY
>.|TRBV15|TRBJ2-1
ATSRDVASGTGDEQF
>.|TRBV6-1|TRBJ1-2
ASSEVDSGGDGYT
>.|TRBV10-3|TRBJ2-6
AIGNSSGANVLT
>.|TRBV28|TRBJ2-4
ASGDGTSGLAKNIQY
>.|TRBV19|TRBJ2-3
ASSPGRAIGTDTQY
>.|TRBV7-8|TRBJ1-1
ASSLGQRNTEAF
>.|TRBV7-7|TRBJ2-1
ASSSPGLNNEQF
>few|TRBV11-1|TRBJ2-5
ASSFGTSGNQETQY
>.|TRBV5-5|TRBJ2-2
ASVPGLATGELF
>.|TRBV5-1|TRBJ2-3
ASSLPSGSPTDTQY
>.|TRBV6-1|TRBJ2-1
ASRDPWTGRNEQF